The 15 T cell receptor beta chains reported below all come from one sample, sequenced in a study of OX40 agonist ivuxolimab in advanced cancers. The assay was immunoSEQ multiplex PCR, and TCRdb's table has in-frame clones only and misses some. The table lists about 46,000 clones, about 88% of them singletons. This sample comprised CD4+ or CD8+ T cells sorted from blood, obtained in a trial of the OX40 agonist ivuxolimab. Every receptor here comes from an adult with an advanced solid tumor such as melanoma, head and neck, liver or kidney cancer.

The J gene is TRBJ2-2, the V gene TRBV10-2; TRBD1 matches at 7 bases. The CDR3 is 15 amino acids. J was trimmed by 6 bases and V by 7 bases; bases with no gene match: 11. The germline V gene encodes CDR1 WSHSY and CDR2 SAAADI. CDR3: CASIGRGRFSGELFF. CDR3 in DNA: TGCGCCAGCATCGGAAGGGGGCGCTTTTCCGGGGAGCTGTTTTTT.

The chain combines TRBV4-2 with TRBJ2-3; 9 positions match TRBD2. CDR3 size: 19 residues. Losses at the gene ends were 5 bases for V and 1 base for J; bases not matched to a gene: 16. CDR1 is LGHNA and CDR2 is YNFKEQ in the germline V gene. The CDR3 spells CASSSKVGGTSGCTDTQYF. Written as DNA, the CDR3 is TGTGCCAGCAGCTCTAAGGTGGGTGGTACTAGCGGGTGCACAGATACGCAGTATTTT.

J is TRBJ2-1 and V is TRBV7-6, with 8 bases matching TRBD2. Germline CDR1 and CDR2: SGHVS and FNYEAQ. The CDR3 contains 15 residues. Trimming at V came to 5 bases and at J to 0 bases, leaving 3 bases not matched to a gene. CDR3 in DNA: TGTGCCAGCAGCCTCCGGGAGGGCTCCTACAATGAGCAGTTCTTC. Amino acid sequence: CASSLREGSYNEQFF.

This sequence joins TRBV25-1 and TRBJ1-4; D gene uncertain. Germline CDR1 is MGHDK and CDR2 is SYGVNS. CDR3 length equals 15 residues. V was pared by 3 bases and J by 0 bases, with 8 bases between. CDR3 protein: CASSDYSTTNEKLFF. In nucleotides, the CDR3 is TGTGCCAGCAGTGACTACAGCACAACTAATGAAAAACTGTTTTTT.

This chain uses TRBV4-2 with TRBJ2-7, with TRBD2 matching over 11 bases. V shed 0 bases and J 10 bases; nucleotides not matched to a gene: 11. The CDR3 is made up of 16 amino acids. In germline, CDR1 is LGHNA, CDR2 YNFKEQ. As DNA, the CDR3 is TGTGCCAGCAGCCAAGAGGCTGGGGCTAGCGGGAGGAGCCAGTACTTC. Encoded protein: CASSQEAGASGRSQYF.

The rearrangement links TRBV16 to TRBJ1-4; a possible D gene is TRBD1 (5 bases). CDR3 length: 15 residues. Trimming removed 1 base from V and 5 bases from J, with 11 bases in between. The germline gives CDR1 KGHSY, CDR2 FQNENV. The CDR3 protein is CASSQFAGTNEKLFF. The CDR3 DNA reads TGTGCCAGCAGCCAATTCGCGGGGACCAATGAAAAACTGTTTTTT.

DNA for the CDR3: TGCGCCAGCTTGGCGGGCACGCCCACAGATACGCAGTATTTT. Amino acid sequence: CASLAGTPTDTQYF. The rearrangement uses TRBV5-1 and TRBJ2-3; D is possibly TRBD2 (5 bases). V lost 7 bases, J lost 2 bases, and 14 bases lay in between. This CDR3 comprises 14 residues. The germline V gene encodes CDR1 SGHRS and CDR2 YFSETQ.

The chain is built from TRBV11-2 and TRBJ2-1, with D hard to call. Germline values: CDR1 SGHAT, CDR2 FQNNGV. This CDR3 has 11 amino acids. V lost 4 bases, J lost 4 bases, and 2 bases lay in between. This CDR3 reads CASSWYNEQFF. The CDR3 DNA reads TGTGCCAGCAGCTGGTACAATGAGCAGTTCTTC.

The chain uses TRBV28 and TRBJ1-2; 9 bases are a match to TRBD1. Germline V gene sequence: CDR1 MDHEN, CDR2 SYDVKM. This CDR3 spans 17 amino acids. The junction had 16 bases not matched to a gene; V was cut back by 3 bases and J by 8 bases. The CDR3 sequence is CASSFTRWGDRDIGYTF. The CDR3 bases are TGTGCCAGCAGTTTCACGCGATGGGGGGACAGGGATATAGGCTACACCTTC.

This chain uses TRBV6-6 with TRBJ2-6; D is tentatively TRBD1 or TRBD2 (5 bases each). V was trimmed by 2 bases and J by 1 base, leaving 6 bases between them. The germline V gene has CDR1 MNHNY and CDR2 SVGAGI (reference sequence). CDR3 length: 15 amino acids. CDR3 bases: TGTGCCAGCAGTTACGGGGGATCTGGGGCCAACGTCCTGACTTTC. Amino acid sequence: CASSYGGSGANVLTF.

The CDR3 here is CASSWGDRAPSETQYF. CDR3 bases: TGTGCCAGCAGCTGGGGAGACAGGGCCCCTTCCGAGACCCAGTACTTC. This chain uses TRBV2 with TRBJ2-5; 7 nucleotides align to TRBD1. The germline V gene has CDR1 SNHLY and CDR2 FYNNEI. V shed 6 bases, J shed 5 bases, and the junction held 15 bases outside the gene matches. The CDR3 contains 16 residues.

This clone was seen just once. The genes are TRBV5-1 and TRBJ1-4; D gene unclear. With 0 bases removed from V and 5 bases from J, the gap between germline ends came to 14 bases. CDR1 and CDR2 from the germline V gene are SGHRS and YFSETQ. The CDR3 has 16 amino acids. In nucleotides, the CDR3 is TGCGCCAGCAGCTTGGCTCCCGTGGGGTTAAATGAAAAACTGTTTTTT. It translates to CASSLAPVGLNEKLFF.

CDR3 residues: CASSEIGQKTYGYTF. The CDR3 DNA sequence: TGTGCCAGCAGTGAAATAGGACAGAAAACGTATGGCTACACCTTC. The chain is built from TRBV2 and TRBJ1-2, with D tentatively TRBD1 (6 bases). From germline, CDR1 is SNHLY and CDR2 FYNNEI. Trimming pared 2 bases from V and 5 bases from J, leaving 15 bases between. The CDR3 sequence is 15 residues long.

The CDR3 reads CASSFLGAGTF. The CDR3 DNA sequence: TGTGCCAGCAGTTTTTTGGGGGCGGGGACCTTC. This chain joins TRBV28 and TRBJ1-2, with D tentatively TRBD1 (6 bases). The ends were cut back, 3 bases at V and 14 bases at J, with 13 bases in the middle. In germline, CDR1 is MDHEN, CDR2 SYDVKM. The CDR3 spans 11 residues.

Comments on this clone: One junction end does not reproduce the germline sequence, and a read error may be involved. V gene TRBV7-7 combines with J gene TRBJ2-5, with 8 bases aligning to TRBD2. Germline V gives CDR1 SSHAT, CDR2 FNYEAQ (reference sequence). This CDR3 is 14 amino acids long. CDR3 nucleotide sequence: TGTGCTAGCAGCTTCAGCGGGAGTAGTGAGACCCAGTACTTC. It yields the protein CASSFSGSSETQYF.